The rows below give T cell receptor beta chains drawn from one sample of a study of T cells in Graves' hyperthyroidism and ophthalmopathy. MiXCR was run by TCRdb on the multiplex PCR reads, yielding one entry per CDR3 protein. The repertoire holds approximately 400,000 distinct CDR3 sequences, approximately 13% seen once, with 8% to 13% in the top ten. The sequenced sample consisted of blood. The receptors come from a woman aged 55 to 70 with Graves' hyperthyroidism. The conserved cysteine and the conserved F or W are not part of the CDR3 here.

j_call v_call cdr3_aa
TRBJ2-4 TRBV20-1 SARGGEGIQY
TRBJ2-7 TRBV11-2 ASSSGTAPKEQY
TRBJ1-2 TRBV19 ASRRTQGSYT
TRBJ2-3 TRBV19 ASSVLAGETDTQY
TRBJ1-2 TRBV12-3/TRBV12-4 ASSRRGFGGYT
TRBJ1-3 TRBV29-1 SVGAAGNTIY
TRBJ2-1 TRBV28 ASSLMGGRVGNEQF
TRBJ2-5 TRBV5-1 ASSLDLGTAQETQY
TRBJ1-2 TRBV11-1 ASTPDRGSYGYT
TRBJ1-1 TRBV11-2 ASSFLSRGTEAF
TRBJ2-3 TRBV7-3 TSSSSPSGDTQY
TRBJ2-1 TRBV12-3/TRBV12-4 ASSFTRLAGSYNEQF
TRBJ1-4 TRBV20-1 SARAPGQGSEKLF
TRBJ1-2 TRBV7-2 ASSIQAGGAGYGYT
TRBJ2-1 TRBV24-1 ATSDLPGQSSYNEQF
TRBJ2-7 TRBV20-1 SASPEAGWGQVEQY
TRBJ2-7 TRBV30 AWSGGAYEQY
TRBJ1-4 TRBV18 ASSGDDEKLF
TRBJ2-1 TRBV5-1 ASSPYRLAGDNEQF
TRBJ2-5 TRBV2 ASRRTTGTGQETQY
TRBJ1-4 TRBV4-1 ASSQLGQGAEKLF
TRBJ2-7 TRBV18 ASSPWASAPPNEQY
TRBJ2-3 TRBV30 AWSASGASTDTQY
TRBJ2-1 TRBV2 ALASGSNEQF
TRBJ2-7 TRBV11-3 ASSLARGDVTYEQY
TRBJ1-2 TRBV12-3/TRBV12-4 ASRETGERDGYT
TRBJ2-7 TRBV19 ASSIGAGTPYEQY
TRBJ2-3 TRBV4-1 ASSQSPVGGTDTQY
TRBJ2-1 TRBV10-2 ASRLAGAGEQF
TRBJ1-6 TRBV12-3/TRBV12-4 ASSNRIHNSPLH
TRBJ2-3 TRBV25-1 ASSDYTGTGVTDTQY
TRBJ2-1 TRBV7-9 ASSPLGARAYEQF
TRBJ2-5 TRBV7-3 ASSSNGLETQY
TRBJ2-1 TRBV5-5 ASSLGSVNEQF
TRBJ2-1 TRBV24-1 ATQGSGVRYNEQF
TRBJ1-2 TRBV6-1 ASSEMSDYGYT
TRBJ2-3 TRBV3-1 ASSPMEHVTDTQY
TRBJ2-3 TRBV20-1 SADGTSGRGGTDTQY
TRBJ2-3 TRBV4-1 ASSQDGTVRRNTQY
TRBJ2-2 TRBV7-9 ASSQSGRGHGELF
TRBJ2-7 TRBV28 ASNPGQGVYEQY
TRBJ1-2 TRBV6-1 ASSEDGRGYYGYT
TRBJ2-5 TRBV6-2/TRBV6-3 ASSYYSASGSVTQY
TRBJ2-3 TRBV9 ASTSGGRGADTQY
TRBJ2-7 TRBV30 AWSLLYEQY